This T cell receptor (beta chain) was found in a study of blood T cells in healthy people across ages. The study, taken as a whole, reports: Percentage of naive T cells showed a strong correlation with TCR beta diversity.

This clonotype was detected a few times. Its antigen remains unidentified. The V and J ends lost 5 bases and 4 bases respectively, with 16 bases between them. There are 15 residues in the CDR3. Germline V gives CDR1 SEHNR, CDR2 FQNEAQ (reference sequence). Together with a sample-barcoded 5' primer, a J-beta primer mix was included in a second PCR lasting roughly 6 to 12 cycles. Via MiXCR, TCRdb re-called the 5' RACE reads, giving one row per CDR3 protein. The data contain under 800,000 distinct CDR3 sequences, around a fifth of them singletons. The clonotype was recovered from a man aged 65 to 85 in good health. The sample was blood. V usage is TRBV7-9 and J usage is TRBJ2-3; a possible D gene is TRBD1 (5 bases). The CDR3 loop is CASSHTQLQADTQYF. CDR3 in DNA: TGTGCCAGCAGCCACACCCAACTACAGGCAGATACGCAGTATTTT.